The source of this T cell receptor beta chain is a study of cytotoxic CD8 clonotypes in ibrutinib-treated CLL. On the study more broadly: The cohort had about 10 relapsed/refractory and approximately 14 treatment-naive patients, fewer than 18 IGHV unmutated. Sequencing produced an average of about 260,000 productive templates and roughly 89,000 productive rearrangements per sample.

Study-wide findings and caveats: Different sampling times were used for sustained-remission and progressing patients. In comparison with age-matched healthy donors, baseline clonality was higher and tracked circulating CD8+ T-cell counts.

Points on this clone: What it recognizes is unknown.

The CDR3 spans 14 residues. The germline CDR1 and CDR2 sequences are SGDLS and YYNGEE. V was shortened by 1 base and J by 5 bases, with 10 bases between the two germline ends. Here immunoSEQ multiplex PCR was the method, and the copy in TCRdb shows in-frame clones only, minus some. The sample lists some 350,000 clones; 67% were seen once. Material: PBMCs, obtained after 36 months of ibrutinib treatment. This chain uses TRBV9 with TRBJ2-1, with D unresolved. This TCR derives from a human donor with chronic lymphocytic leukemia. This chain's CDR3 is CASSVSTTHNEQFF. CDR3 nucleotide sequence: TGTGCCAGCAGCGTAAGTACAACCCACAATGAGCAGTTCTTC.